This T cell receptor (beta chain) was sequenced in a study of cytomegalovirus exposure and HLA in healthy donors. At the level of the study: The same platform as the approximately 670 first-cohort repertoires was used for the 130 or so validation repertoires, a later analysis reported. Study findings and constraints: The authors listed approximately 160 TCR beta chains as cytomegalovirus-associated.

On this clone: Its antigen remains unknown.

Trimming removed 3 bases at V and 0 bases at J, with 14 bases between. CDR1 is GTSNPN and CDR2 is SVGIG in the germline V gene (reference sequence). This CDR3 spans 15 amino acids. The donors were part of the validation cohort, which consisted of more than 90 subjects and was separate from the first cohort of about 720 subjects. Sequenced by immunoSEQ multiplex PCR; TCRdb stores in-frame clones only, minus some. The table lists some 140,000 clones, 65% to 90% of them singletons. This chain uses TRBV30 with TRBJ2-5; no reliable D call. This sequence was found in a man younger than 35 in good health and CMV-seropositive. Sequenced sample: PBMCs. The CDR3 sequence is CAWRGDRGYQETQYF. The CDR3 DNA follows: TGTGCCTGGAGAGGAGACCGAGGATACCAAGAGACCCAGTACTTC.